Sequencing of this TCR beta chain was carried out in a study of shared clonotypes between healthy human individuals. The CDR3 contains 21 residues. Per the germline V gene, CDR1 is SSHAT and CDR2 is FNYEAQ (reference sequence). J lost 1 base, V lost 2 bases, and 17 bases had no gene match. Naive CD8 cells, CD45RO-negative and positively selected for CCR7, excluded terminally differentiated effector memory CD45RA+ cells. The table came from immunoSEQ multiplex PCR; TCRdb's copy has only in-frame clones and leaves some out. This sample has under 1 million clones; 92% occur once, and the top ten carry more than 20%.

The chain employs TRBV7-7 and TRBJ2-1; TRBD2 matches at 10 bases. The sample was naive CD8+ T cells sorted from blood. This receptor was obtained from a man in his thirties or forties in good health. The CDR3 nucleotides are TGTGCCAGCAGCTTATACCCACCCGAGCGGGAGGGCCCTCTGTCCTACAATGAGCAGTTCTTC. It translates to CASSLYPPEREGPLSYNEQFF.